The 23 T cell receptor beta chains given below trace back to one sample, sequenced in a study of control samples from healthy donors and cancer patients. Data came from immunoSEQ multiplex PCR; TCRdb stores just in-frame clones and leaves some out. The sample contains approximately 98,000 clones, 70% to 85% of which appear only once. The specimen was blood. The origin of the receptors is a man younger than 30 in good health.

This chain connects TRBV18 to TRBJ2-7; 7 nucleotides match TRBD2. Germline V gene sequence: CDR1 KGHSH, CDR2 LQKENI. Losses at the gene ends were 6 bases for V and 3 bases for J; bases not matched to a gene: 11. There are 15 residues in the CDR3. CDR3 sequence reads: CASSPALERGYEQYF. The CDR3 DNA sequence: TGTGCCAGCTCGCCAGCCTTGGAGCGGGGCTACGAGCAGTACTTC.

This chain connects TRBV28 to TRBJ1-1, with a weak D call TRBD1 (5 bases). Germline V CDR1 and CDR2: MDHEN, SYDVKM. The CDR3 consists of 14 residues. V lost 3 bases and J lost 8, with 16 bases in between. The CDR3 region is CASSFNRLYEEAFF. The CDR3 DNA follows: TGTGCCAGCAGTTTTAACAGGTTATATGAAGAAGCTTTCTTT.

This clone has just a few counts. The chain uses TRBV11-2 and TRBJ2-2; 8 nucleotides align to TRBD1. V lost 5 bases to trimming and J lost 3 bases; unmatched junction nucleotides: 2. The CDR3 sequence is 14 residues long. Per germline, CDR1 SGHAT and CDR2 FQNNGV. The CDR3 DNA reads TGTGCCAGCAGCCGACAGGGGCACACCGGGGAGCTGTTTTTT. Translation: CASSRQGHTGELFF. Full variable domain (rest looked up from reference TRBV11-2 and TRBJ2-2): EAGVAQSPRYKIIEKRQSVAFWCNPISGHATLYWYQQILGQGPKLLIQFQNNGVVDDSQLPKDRFSAERLKGVDSTLKIQPAKLEDSAVYLCASSRQGHTGELFFGEGSRLTVL.

The rearrangement links TRBV20-1 to TRBJ2-1; D gene unclear. V lost 6 bases to trimming and J lost 6 bases, with 9 bases between them. Per germline, CDR1 DFQATT and CDR2 SNEGSKA (reference sequence). The CDR3 is made up of 11 amino acids. Here the CDR3 DNA reads TGCAGTGCCCCGCTCGCCAATGAGCAGTTCTTC. Amino acid sequence: CSAPLANEQFF.

This chain joins TRBV29-1 and TRBJ2-7; D remains unclear. The V end lost 0 bases, the J end lost 2 bases, and 11 bases lay between the germline ends. This CDR3 has 14 residues. The germline V gene has CDR1 SQVTM and CDR2 ANQGSEA. CDR3 in amino acids: CSVEDRGVPYEQYF. The CDR3 DNA reads as TGCAGCGTTGAAGATCGAGGAGTCCCCTACGAGCAGTACTTC.

The chain employs TRBV11-2 and TRBJ2-2, with D possibly called TRBD1 or TRBD2 (5 bases each). CDR1 and CDR2 from the germline V gene are SGHAT and FQNNGV. The ends were cut back, 2 bases at V and 3 bases at J, with 10 bases in the middle. The CDR3 runs 15 residues. CDR3 nucleotide sequence: TGTGCCAGCAGCTTAAGGCTGGGGGACACCGGGGAGCTGTTTTTT. It encodes CASSLRLGDTGELFF.

The rearrangement links TRBV24-1 to TRBJ2-2, with a tentative D call TRBD2 (5 bases). The CDR3 consists of 13 residues. Germline values: CDR1 KGHDR, CDR2 SFDVKD. Trimming removed 0 bases at V and 10 bases at J, with 8 bases between. The CDR3 loop is CATSDLTGKELFF. Written as DNA, the CDR3 is TGTGCCACCAGTGATTTGACGGGGAAGGAGCTGTTTTTT.

The genes are TRBV28 and TRBJ1-1; no definite D call. This CDR3 is built from 11 residues. The germline gives CDR1 MDHEN, CDR2 SYDVKM. V was pared by 6 bases and J by 8 bases, with 10 bases between. The CDR3 DNA reads as TGTGCCAGCAGGTACTCGGGGGAAGCTTTCTTT. Residues: CASRYSGEAFF. Looking up the rest from reference TRBV28 and TRBJ1-1 gives the full variable domain: DVKVTQSSRYLVKRTGEKVFLECVQDMDHENMFWYRQDPGLGLRLIYFSYDVKMKEKGDIPEGYSVSREKKERFSLILESASTNQTSMYLCASRYSGEAFFGQGTRLTVV.

This clone was counted between two and nine times. V gene TRBV5-6 combines with J gene TRBJ1-2, with TRBD1 matching over 8 bases. The trim removed 1 base at V and 4 bases at J, leaving 6 bases unmatched. The germline CDR1 and CDR2 sequences are SGHDT and YYEEEE. This CDR3 comprises 15 residues. The CDR3, as DNA: TGTGCCAGCAGCTTGCCGCAGGGGGCGAGCTATGGCTACACCTTC. Amino acids: CASSLPQGASYGYTF.

This chain links TRBV21-1 with TRBJ2-7; no DNA check was done on the table's D call, TRBD2. TRBV21-1 is a known pseudogene. The CDR3 covers 18 residues. The CDR3 here is CASSTMRASGGTNYEQYF. The CDR3 region has the DNA TGTGCCAGCAGTACCATGAGGGCTAGCGGGGGGACAAACTACGAGCAGTACTTC.

This clone was observed a few times. The rearrangement joins TRBV29-1 to TRBJ2-1; tentative D call: TRBD1 (5 bases). There are 14 residues in the CDR3. Germline CDR1 is SQVTM and CDR2 is ANQGSEA. Trimming took off 3 bases at V and 7 bases at J, with 16 bases between the two ends. The CDR3 loop reads CSVDTFEGANEQFF. For the CDR3, the DNA is TGCAGCGTTGACACGTTCGAAGGGGCGAATGAGCAGTTCTTC.

This chain links TRBV19 with TRBJ1-4; weak D call: TRBD1 (6 bases). From germline, CDR1 is LNHDA and CDR2 SQIVND (reference sequence). The CDR3 runs to 15 residues. V dropped 3 bases and J dropped 2 bases, with 10 bases sitting between them. This chain's CDR3 is CASSIPGATNEKLFF. The CDR3 DNA follows: TGTGCCAGTAGTATTCCAGGGGCGACTAATGAAAAACTGTTTTTT.

As concerns this clone: With a much larger clone just one base away, this may be a read error. J is TRBJ1-2 and V is TRBV7-2; 8 bases agree with TRBD1. The junction had 4 bases not matched to a gene; V was cut back by 5 bases and J by 2 bases. The CDR3 spans 14 residues. The germline CDR1 and CDR2 sequences are SGHTA and FQGNSA. The CDR3 loop reads CASSPRQGNYGYTF. The CDR3 DNA follows: TGTGCCAGCAGCCCTCGACAGGGGAACTATGGCTACACCTTC.

This clone appeared once. The chain is built from TRBV2 and TRBJ1-3; TRBD1 might be the D (5 bases). Trimming cost V 5 bases and J 1 base, with 15 bases left between them. Germline assignment: CDR1 SNHLY and CDR2 FYNNEI. The CDR3 contains 16 residues. The DNA of the CDR3 is TGTGCCAGCAGTTCGGACGGGGCTAAATCTGGAAACACCATATATTTT. Translating it yields CASSSDGAKSGNTIYF.

The V call is TRBV7-2, the J call TRBJ1-1; D ambiguous. This CDR3 contains 13 residues. Trimming left V 6 bases short and J 0 bases short, with 8 bases between. Germline-derived CDR1 and CDR2 are SGHTA and FQGNSA. CDR3 region: CASSPTLNTEAFF. The DNA for the CDR3 is TGTGCCAGCAGTCCAACCCTGAACACTGAAGCTTTCTTT.

This clone was seen just once. V usage is TRBV9 and J usage is TRBJ1-2; weak D call: TRBD1 (5 bases). The length of the CDR3 is 15 residues. V lost 3 bases and J 6 bases, leaving 18 bases between the germline ends. Germline V lookup: CDR1 SGDLS, CDR2 YYNGEE. The CDR3, as DNA: TGTGCCAGCAGCGGGTGGGGGAGCAGACAGCATGGCTACACCTTC. Translation: CASSGWGSRQHGYTF.

This chain links TRBV6-5 with TRBJ1-2; the match to TRBD1 covers 7 bases. Per germline, CDR1 MNHEY and CDR2 SVGAGI. V was pared by 2 bases and J by 4 bases, with 7 bases of the junction left unmatched. This CDR3 contains 15 residues. CDR3 in DNA: TGTGCCAGCAGTTACGGCCGACAGGGAGGCTATGGCTACACCTTC. As protein: CASSYGRQGGYGYTF.

This chain links TRBV5-1 with TRBJ2-5; 8 bases fit TRBD1. The CDR3 contains 15 residues. CDR1 and CDR2 from the germline V gene are SGHRS and YFSETQ. V lost 4 bases and J lost 5; bases outside the gene matches: 10. The CDR3 reads CASSVQDRAGETQYF. CDR3 in DNA: TGCGCCAGCAGCGTCCAGGACAGGGCAGGGGAGACCCAGTACTTC. Looking up the rest from reference TRBV5-1 and TRBJ2-5 gives the full variable domain: KAGVTQTPRYLIKTRGQQVTLSCSPISGHRSVSWYQQTPGQGLQFLFEYFSETQRNKGNFPGRFSGRQFSNSRSEMNVSTLELGDSALYLCASSVQDRAGETQYFGPGTRLLVL.

The chain recombines TRBV29-1 with TRBJ1-2; 9 bases agree with TRBD1. The ends lost 6 bases at V and 3 bases at J; junction bases unmatched: 8. CDR3 length: 14 amino acids. CDR1 SQVTM and CDR2 ANQGSEA come from the germline V gene. In DNA form, the CDR3 reads TGCAGCGTGAGGGAGGGACAGGGCTACTATGGCTACACCTTC. Residues: CSVREGQGYYGYTF.

The genes are TRBV28 and TRBJ1-2; D might be TRBD1 (5 bases). The CDR3 has 13 residues. Germline assignment: CDR1 MDHEN and CDR2 SYDVKM. V lost 10 bases to trimming and J lost 5 bases, with 17 bases between them. CDR3 region: CATKGPGGYGYTF. The CDR3 bases are TGTGCCACCAAAGGACCCGGGGGATATGGCTACACCTTC.

The chain uses TRBV27 and TRBJ2-5, with TRBD2 identical over 12 bases. The CDR3 covers 19 residues. Germline assignment: CDR1 MNHEY and CDR2 SMNVEV (reference sequence). V trimming: 4 bases; J trimming: 2 bases; junction bases outside the gene matches: 14. This CDR3 reads CASSSPLASGGALQETQYF. CDR3 sequence (DNA): TGTGCCAGCAGTTCCCCCTTAGCTAGCGGGGGGGCCCTACAAGAGACCCAGTACTTC.

The V call is TRBV2, the J call TRBJ1-1, with D hard to call. The CDR3 has 13 residues. Looked up from germline, CDR1 is SNHLY and CDR2 is FYNNEI. The V and J ends lost 7 bases and 7 bases respectively, with 16 bases between them. CDR3 sequence: CASTRTAVFEAFF. CDR3 sequence (DNA): TGTGCCAGCACCCGGACTGCTGTTTTTGAAGCTTTCTTT.

This chain joins TRBV4-3 and TRBJ2-7; 7 nucleotides line up with TRBD1. Unmatched junction bases numbered 4, after V lost 0 bases and J lost 2 bases. Germline values: CDR1 LGHNA, CDR2 YSLEER. This CDR3 is built from 15 residues. CDR3 residues: CASSQDWGQTYEQYF. The DNA for the CDR3 is TGCGCCAGCAGCCAAGACTGGGGACAGACCTACGAGCAGTACTTC.